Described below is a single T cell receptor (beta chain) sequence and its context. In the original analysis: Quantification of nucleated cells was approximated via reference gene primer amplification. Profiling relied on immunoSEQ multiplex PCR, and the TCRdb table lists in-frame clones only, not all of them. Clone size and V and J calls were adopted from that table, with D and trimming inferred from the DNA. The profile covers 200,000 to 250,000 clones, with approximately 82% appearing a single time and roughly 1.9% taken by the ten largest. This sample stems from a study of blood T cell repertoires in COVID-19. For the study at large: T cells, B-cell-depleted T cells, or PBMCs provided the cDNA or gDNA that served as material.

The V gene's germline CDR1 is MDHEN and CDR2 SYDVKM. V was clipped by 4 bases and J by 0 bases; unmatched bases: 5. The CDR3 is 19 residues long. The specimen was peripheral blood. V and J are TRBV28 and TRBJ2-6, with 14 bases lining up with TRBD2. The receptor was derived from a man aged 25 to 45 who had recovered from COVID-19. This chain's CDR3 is CASSSGLAGGFSGANVLTF. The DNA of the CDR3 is TGTGCCAGCAGTTCAGGACTAGCGGGGGGATTCTCTGGGGCCAACGTCCTGACTTTC.